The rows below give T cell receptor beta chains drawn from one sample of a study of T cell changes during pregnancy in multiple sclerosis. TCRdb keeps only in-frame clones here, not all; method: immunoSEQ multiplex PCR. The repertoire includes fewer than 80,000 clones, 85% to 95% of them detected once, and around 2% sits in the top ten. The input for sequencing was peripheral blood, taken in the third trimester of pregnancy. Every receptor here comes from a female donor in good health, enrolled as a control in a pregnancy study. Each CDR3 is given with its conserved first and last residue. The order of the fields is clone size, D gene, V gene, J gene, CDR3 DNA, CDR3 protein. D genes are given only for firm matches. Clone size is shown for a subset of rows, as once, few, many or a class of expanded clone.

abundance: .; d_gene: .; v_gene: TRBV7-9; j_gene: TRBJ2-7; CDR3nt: TGTGCCAGCAGCTTAGCCCGTAAGGACACCAACTCCTACGAGCAGTACTTC; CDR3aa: CASSLARKDTNSYEQYF
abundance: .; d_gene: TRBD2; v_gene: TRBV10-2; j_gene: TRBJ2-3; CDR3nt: TGCGCCAGCAGTGCTAGCGGGAGGGCGCAAGATACGCAGTATTTT; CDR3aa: CASSASGRAQDTQYF
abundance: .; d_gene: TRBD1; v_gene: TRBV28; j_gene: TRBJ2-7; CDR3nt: TGTGCCAGCCGGACAGGGTTCGCCTACGAGCAGTACTTC; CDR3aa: CASRTGFAYEQYF
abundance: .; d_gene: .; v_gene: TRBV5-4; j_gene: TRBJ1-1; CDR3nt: TGTGCCAGCAGCGCAGGCCCAAACACTGAAGCTTTCTTT; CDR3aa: CASSAGPNTEAFF
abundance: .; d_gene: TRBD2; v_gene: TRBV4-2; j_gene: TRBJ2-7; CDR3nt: TGTGCCAGCAGCCAACCGCGGGGGACCTACGAGCAGTACTTC; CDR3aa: CASSQPRGTYEQYF
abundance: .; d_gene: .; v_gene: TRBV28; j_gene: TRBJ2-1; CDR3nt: TGTGCCAGCAGAATGAGGGCTGTGCAGTTCTTC; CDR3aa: CASRMRAVQFF
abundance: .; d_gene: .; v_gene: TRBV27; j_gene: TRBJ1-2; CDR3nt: TGTGCCAGCAGTTTAAACTACGCGATCAACTATGGCTACACCTTC; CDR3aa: CASSLNYAINYGYTF
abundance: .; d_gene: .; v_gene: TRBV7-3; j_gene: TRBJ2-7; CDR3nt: TGTGCCAGCAGCTCCACCTACGAGCAGTACTTC; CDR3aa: CASSSTYEQYF
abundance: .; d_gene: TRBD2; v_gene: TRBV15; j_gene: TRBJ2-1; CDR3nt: TGTGCCACCAGCAGAGATGAGGCTAGCGGGAGAAATGAGCAGTTCTTC; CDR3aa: CATSRDEASGRNEQFF
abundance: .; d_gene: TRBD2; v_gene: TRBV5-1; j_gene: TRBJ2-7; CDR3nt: TGCGCCAGCAGTTTAGGGATCGGGGGGGGATACGAGCAGTACTTC; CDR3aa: CASSLGIGGGYEQYF
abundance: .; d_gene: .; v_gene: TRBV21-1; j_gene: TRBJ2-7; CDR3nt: TGTGCCAGCACCAGGACCCCTCTACTGGCGGGGAACTACGAGCAGTACTTC; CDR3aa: CASTRTPLLAGNYEQYF
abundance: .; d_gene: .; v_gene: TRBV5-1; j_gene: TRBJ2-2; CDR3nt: TGCGCCAGCAGCTTGCCTAGGACAAGCAACACCGGGGAGCTGTTTTTT; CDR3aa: CASSLPRTSNTGELFF
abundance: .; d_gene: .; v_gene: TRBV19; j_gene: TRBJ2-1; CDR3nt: TGTGCCAGTAGCACCGGGGTTGCCAATGATCAGTTCTTC; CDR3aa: CASSTGVANDQFF
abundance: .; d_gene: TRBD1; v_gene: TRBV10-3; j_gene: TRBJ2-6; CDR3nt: TGTGCCATCAGTCCGGGACAGGGGGCGAGTGGGGCCAACGTCCTGACTTTC; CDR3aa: CAISPGQGASGANVLTF
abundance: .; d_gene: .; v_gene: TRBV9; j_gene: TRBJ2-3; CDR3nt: TGTGCCAGCAGCGTAGGGGTCGGCCCAGGAGGAGATACGCAGTATTTT; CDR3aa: CASSVGVGPGGDTQYF
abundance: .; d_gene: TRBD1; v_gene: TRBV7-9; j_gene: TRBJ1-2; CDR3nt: TGTGCCAGCAGCCCACAGGCCAGGGGGAACGGCTACACCTTC; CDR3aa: CASSPQARGNGYTF
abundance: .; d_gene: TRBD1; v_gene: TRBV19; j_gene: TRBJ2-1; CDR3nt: TGTGCCAGTAGCCCACCGGGACAGGTATACAATGAGCAGTTCTTC; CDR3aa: CASSPPGQVYNEQFF
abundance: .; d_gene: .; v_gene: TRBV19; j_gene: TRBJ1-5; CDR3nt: TGTGCCAGCAGCTGGGGTCAGGGAAGCAATCAGCCCCAGCATTTT; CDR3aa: CASSWGQGSNQPQHF
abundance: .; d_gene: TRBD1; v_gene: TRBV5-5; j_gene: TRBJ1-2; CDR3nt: TGTGCCAGCAGCCTCAGGGGGGACTATGGCTACACCTTC; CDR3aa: CASSLRGDYGYTF
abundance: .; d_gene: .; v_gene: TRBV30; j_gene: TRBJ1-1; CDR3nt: TGTGCCTGGAGTGCCCCAGGGTTTTCGACATCCTGGGACACTGAAGCTTTCTTT; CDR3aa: CAWSAPGFSTSWDTEAFF
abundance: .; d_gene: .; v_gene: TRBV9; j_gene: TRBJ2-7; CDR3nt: TGTGCCAGCAGCCCGGGTATCTCCGACTACGAGCAGTACTTC; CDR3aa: CASSPGISDYEQYF
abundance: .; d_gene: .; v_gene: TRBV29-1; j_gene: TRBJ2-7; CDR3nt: TGCAGCGTAGCCCGGGACTACGAGCAGTACTTC; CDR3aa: CSVARDYEQYF
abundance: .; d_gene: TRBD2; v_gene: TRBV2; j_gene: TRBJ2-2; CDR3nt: TGTGCCAGCAGGCCGGGAGGCACCGGGGAGCTGTTTTTT; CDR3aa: CASRPGGTGELFF
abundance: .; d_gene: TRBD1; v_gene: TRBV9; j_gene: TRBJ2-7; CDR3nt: TGTGCCAGCAGCGTAGGCCCCGGGACAGATACTCTCTACGAGCAGTACTTC; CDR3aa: CASSVGPGTDTLYEQYF
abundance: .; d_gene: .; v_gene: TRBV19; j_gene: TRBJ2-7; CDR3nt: TGTGCCAGTAGGAGCTCCTACGAGCAGTACTTC; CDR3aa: CASRSSYEQYF
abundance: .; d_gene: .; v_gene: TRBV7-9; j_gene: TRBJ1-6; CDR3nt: TGTGCCAGCGGCCTTGGGGGGACCTCCTATAATTCACCCCTCCACTTT; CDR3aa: CASGLGGTSYNSPLHF
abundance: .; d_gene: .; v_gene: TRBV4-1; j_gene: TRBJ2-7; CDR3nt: TGCGCCAGCAGCCAAGAACGCCAGGGTGCCGAGCAGTACTTC; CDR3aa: CASSQERQGAEQYF
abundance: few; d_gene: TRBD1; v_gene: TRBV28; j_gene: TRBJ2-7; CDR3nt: TGTGCCAGCACCGCCGGGACAGGGCTCTACGAGCAGTACTTC; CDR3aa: CASTAGTGLYEQYF
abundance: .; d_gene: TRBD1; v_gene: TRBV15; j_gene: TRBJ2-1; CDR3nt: TGTGCCACCAGCAGAGATCGCCACAGGGGGAATGAGCAGTTCTTC; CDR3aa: CATSRDRHRGNEQFF
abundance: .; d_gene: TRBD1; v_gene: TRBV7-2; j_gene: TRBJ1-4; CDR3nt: TGTGCCAGCAGCTTAGGGGGGACAGCGAGGCGCGAAAAACTGTTTTTT; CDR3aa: CASSLGGTARREKLFF
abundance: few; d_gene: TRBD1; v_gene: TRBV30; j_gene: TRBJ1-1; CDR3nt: TGTGCCTGGAGAGACAGGGGACGGACTGAAGCTTTCTTT; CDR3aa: CAWRDRGRTEAFF
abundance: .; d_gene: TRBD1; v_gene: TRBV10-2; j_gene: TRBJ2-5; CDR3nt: TGCGCCAGCAGTGTCCCGACAGGGGGTTTCGAGACCCAGTACTTC; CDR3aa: CASSVPTGGFETQYF
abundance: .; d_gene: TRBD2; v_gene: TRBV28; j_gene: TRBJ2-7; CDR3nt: TGTGCCAGCAGGCCTCGGGGGGGCTTAACCTACGAGCAGTACTTC; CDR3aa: CASRPRGGLTYEQYF
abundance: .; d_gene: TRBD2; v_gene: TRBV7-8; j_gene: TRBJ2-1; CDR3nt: TGTGCCAGCAGCTCTAGCGGGAGGGAGCAGTTCTTC; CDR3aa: CASSSSGREQFF
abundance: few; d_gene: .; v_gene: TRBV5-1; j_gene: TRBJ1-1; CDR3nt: TGCGCCAGCAGCTGGGGCGGAAACACTGAAGCTTTCTTT; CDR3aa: CASSWGGNTEAFF
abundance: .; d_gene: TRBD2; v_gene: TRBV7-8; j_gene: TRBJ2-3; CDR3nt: TGTGCCAGCAGCTTGACTAGCGGATGGGCAGATACGCAGTATTTT; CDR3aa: CASSLTSGWADTQYF
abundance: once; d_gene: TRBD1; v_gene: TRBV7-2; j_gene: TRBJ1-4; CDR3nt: TGTGCCAGCAGCCCGGACAGGCCAATGGAACTGTTTTTT; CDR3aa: CASSPDRPMELFF
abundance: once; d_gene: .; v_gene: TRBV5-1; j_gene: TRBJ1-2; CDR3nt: TGCGCCAGCAGCTGGAATATCGGGACACTGGGGGGCTACACCTTC; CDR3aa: CASSWNIGTLGGYTF
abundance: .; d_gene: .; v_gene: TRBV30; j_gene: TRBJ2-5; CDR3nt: TGTGCCTGGAGTCCAGCAGGGATGGGTCTTGGGGAGACCCAGTACTTC; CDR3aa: CAWSPAGMGLGETQYF
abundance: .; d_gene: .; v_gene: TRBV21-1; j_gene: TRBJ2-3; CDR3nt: TGTGCCAGCAGCCCCGGGACTAGGAGCACAGATACGCAGTATTTT; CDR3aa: CASSPGTRSTDTQYF